Below, one T cell receptor beta chain is given with its context. Its matching antigen is unknown. Germline CDR1 is MNHNS and CDR2 is SASEGT. The CDR3 has 14 residues. Trimming cost V 4 bases and J 3 bases, with 13 bases left between them. This specimen belongs to a study of cytomegalovirus exposure and HLA in healthy donors. Across the whole study: A subsequent analysis reported that the roughly 120 validation repertoires were produced on the same platform that had also been used for the roughly 670 first-cohort repertoires.

The table came from immunoSEQ multiplex PCR; TCRdb's copy has only in-frame clones and leaves some out. The data hold about 240,000 clones, with 70% to 90% observed a single time. Whole-study results and caveats: Rare TCR sequences dominated, though some public TCRs recurred in many donors. In the 95 to 150 validation repertoires, a later analysis found that first-cohort TCR clusters tended to co-occur. Reportedly, cytomegalovirus status was diagnosed with high sensitivity and specificity.

This chain uses TRBV6-1 with TRBJ2-7, with a weak D call TRBD2 (5 bases). This clonotype was obtained from a woman in her twenties or thirties in good health and CMV-seropositive. The source material was PBMCs. The CDR3 sequence is CASSGGPAGYEQYF. The CDR3 bases are TGTGCCAGCAGTGGTGGCCCCGCGGGCTACGAGCAGTACTTC.